The rows below give T cell receptor beta chains drawn from one sample of a study of shared clonotypes between healthy human individuals. This table comes from immunoSEQ multiplex PCR, and its TCRdb copy is limited to in-frame clones, with some not included. The top ten hold around 2% of the sample, which has hundreds of thousands of clones, 55% to 85% seen once. The source material was memory CD4+ T cells sorted from blood. These receptor sequences come from a woman aged 25 to 45 in good health. The CDR3 runs from the conserved cysteine through the conserved F or W. The D gene is left open where the match is weak. The size field is filled for only some rows; it gives once, few, many or a size class.

D: .; size: .; V: TRBV19; J: TRBJ1-1; DNA: TGTGCCAGTAGTATTAAGGGGACCACTGAAGCTTTCTTT; CDR3: CASSIKGTTEAFF
D: TRBD1; size: .; V: TRBV29-1; J: TRBJ2-2; DNA: TGCAGCGTTGTAATGACAGGGATGAACACCGGGGAGCTGTTTTTT; CDR3: CSVVMTGMNTGELFF
D: .; size: many; V: TRBV4-1; J: TRBJ2-7; DNA: TGCGCCAGCAGCCAAGACTCGGTGCTTCTGGGGGAGCAGTACTTC; CDR3: CASSQDSVLLGEQYF
D: .; size: .; V: TRBV27; J: TRBJ2-2; DNA: TGTGCCAGCAGTTTATCGGCGGCAGCCCCCGGGGAGCTGTTTTTT; CDR3: CASSLSAAAPGELFF
D: TRBD1; size: .; V: TRBV30; J: TRBJ1-5; DNA: TGTGCCTGGAGTGTAGGACAGGGAGGGTATCAGCCCCAGCATTTT; CDR3: CAWSVGQGGYQPQHF
D: .; size: .; V: TRBV7-2; J: TRBJ2-5; DNA: TGTGCCAGCAGCTTAACCACTCGAACAGAGACCCAGTACTTC; CDR3: CASSLTTRTETQYF
D: .; size: .; V: TRBV6-4; J: TRBJ2-2; DNA: TGTGCCAGCAGTGATGGGGCAAACACCGGGGAGCTGTTTTTT; CDR3: CASSDGANTGELFF
D: TRBD1; size: .; V: TRBV5-5; J: TRBJ2-3; DNA: TGTGCCAGCAGCTCGACAGGGGACTCCGATACGCAGTATTTT; CDR3: CASSSTGDSDTQYF
D: .; size: .; V: TRBV2; J: TRBJ1-1; DNA: TGTGCCAGCACCCCTCCCGGGAACACTGAAGCTTTCTTT; CDR3: CASTPPGNTEAFF
D: .; size: .; V: TRBV5-4; J: TRBJ2-1; DNA: TGTGCCAGCAGCACTAACAATGAGCAGTTCTTC; CDR3: CASSTNNEQFF
D: .; size: .; V: TRBV27; J: TRBJ1-1; DNA: TGTGCCAGCAGTTTGGGGGGCGCGGGTACTGAAGCTTTCTTT; CDR3: CASSLGGAGTEAFF
D: TRBD1; size: .; V: TRBV2; J: TRBJ1-2; DNA: TGTGCCAGCAGTGAAGGACAGGGCTATGGCTACACCTTC; CDR3: CASSEGQGYGYTF
D: .; size: many; V: TRBV19; J: TRBJ2-7; DNA: TGTGCCAGTAGTATAGATCTAAGGACGGTCGAGCAGTACTTC; CDR3: CASSIDLRTVEQYF
D: TRBD2; size: .; V: TRBV28; J: TRBJ2-5; DNA: TGTGCCAGCACCTCCGGGAACCTAGCGGGAGGGCGGGGGGAGACCCAGTACTTC; CDR3: CASTSGNLAGGRGETQYF
D: .; size: .; V: TRBV2; J: TRBJ1-2; DNA: TGTGCCAGCAAAGACTGGGGGTCTAACTATGGCTACACCTTC; CDR3: CASKDWGSNYGYTF
D: .; size: once; V: TRBV6-1; J: TRBJ2-3; DNA: TGTGCCAGCAGTGAAGCTGGGCTAGCTGTGCCCACAGATACGCAGTATTTT; CDR3: CASSEAGLAVPTDTQYF
D: TRBD1; size: few; V: TRBV19; J: TRBJ1-1; DNA: TGTGCCAGTACTGGACAGGGGTGGCCTGAAGCTTTCTTT; CDR3: CASTGQGWPEAFF
D: TRBD2; size: .; V: TRBV29-1; J: TRBJ2-1; DNA: TGCAGCGTTCTGGCGGGAGGAGGGAATGAGCAGTTCTTC; CDR3: CSVLAGGGNEQFF
D: .; size: few; V: TRBV7-2; J: TRBJ2-7; DNA: TGTGCCAGCAGCGAATATATTCGGGACGAGCAGTACTTC; CDR3: CASSEYIRDEQYF
D: .; size: few; V: TRBV29-1; J: TRBJ2-2; DNA: TGCATCGTGACAACGAACACCGGGGAGCTGTTTTTT; CDR3: CIVTTNTGELFF
D: .; size: .; V: TRBV30; J: TRBJ1-5; DNA: TGTGCCTGGAGTCCTCAAGGGATTAGCAATCAGCCCCAGCATTTT; CDR3: CAWSPQGISNQPQHF
D: TRBD1; size: .; V: TRBV7-2; J: TRBJ1-4; DNA: TGTGCCAGCAGCGTAGGGACAGGGGTCACTAATGAAAAACTGTTTTTT; CDR3: CASSVGTGVTNEKLFF
D: .; size: .; V: TRBV20-1; J: TRBJ2-3; DNA: TGTTCTGGCTCTGTCGCAGATACGCAGTATTTT; CDR3: CSGSVADTQYF
D: TRBD1; size: .; V: TRBV5-1; J: TRBJ1-2; DNA: TGCGCCAGCAGCCGGGGACAGGAAACTAACTATGGCTACACCTTC; CDR3: CASSRGQETNYGYTF
D: .; size: few; V: TRBV15; J: TRBJ2-2; DNA: TGTGCCACCAGCAGAGAAGGGCAGAACACCGGGGAGCTGTTTTTT; CDR3: CATSREGQNTGELFF
D: TRBD2; size: few; V: TRBV30; J: TRBJ2-3; DNA: TGTGCCTGGAGTGTACTAGCGGGAGCGAGTTACACAGATACGCAGTATTTT; CDR3: CAWSVLAGASYTDTQYF
D: TRBD2; size: .; V: TRBV5-1; J: TRBJ2-1; DNA: TGCGCCAGCAGCGGAGGGACTAGCGGGACCTACAATGAGCAGTTCTTC; CDR3: CASSGGTSGTYNEQFF
D: .; size: few; V: TRBV29-1; J: TRBJ2-1; DNA: TGCAGCGTTGACCATCCCGGGGCCTACAATGAGCAGTTCTTC; CDR3: CSVDHPGAYNEQFF
D: .; size: .; V: TRBV28; J: TRBJ2-6; DNA: TGTGCCAGCACCAAAACCAGGGCCTCTGGGGCCAACGTCCTGACTTTC; CDR3: CASTKTRASGANVLTF
D: TRBD1; size: once; V: TRBV11-2; J: TRBJ2-3; DNA: TGTGCCAGCAGCCCAATATGGGACAGGGGAAGGACAGATACGCAGTATTTT; CDR3: CASSPIWDRGRTDTQYF